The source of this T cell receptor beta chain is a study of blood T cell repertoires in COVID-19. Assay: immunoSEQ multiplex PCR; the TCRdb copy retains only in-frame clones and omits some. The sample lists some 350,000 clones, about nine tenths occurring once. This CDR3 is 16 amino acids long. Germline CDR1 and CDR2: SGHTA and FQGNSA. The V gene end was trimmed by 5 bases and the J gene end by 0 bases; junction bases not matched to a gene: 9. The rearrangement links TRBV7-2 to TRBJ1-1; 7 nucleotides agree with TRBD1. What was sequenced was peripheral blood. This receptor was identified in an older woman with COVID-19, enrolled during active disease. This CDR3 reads CASSPKGGQMNTEAFF. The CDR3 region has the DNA TGTGCCAGCAGCCCCAAAGGGGGACAGATGAACACTGAAGCTTTCTTT.